The clone carrying this T cell receptor beta chain has a single count. This entry is derived from a study of OX40 agonist ivuxolimab in advanced cancers. Germline V CDR1 and CDR2: SGHTA, FQGNSA. Trimming removed 5 bases from V and 6 bases from J; junction bases left unmatched: 6. This CDR3 region has 13 residues. Clones were read by immunoSEQ multiplex PCR, and TCRdb kept only the in-frame ones, dropping some. The table shows about 150,000 clones, with about 92% occurring only once. The genes are TRBV7-2 and TRBJ2-7, with 8 nucleotides matching TRBD2. This specimen consisted of CD4+ or CD8+ T cells sorted from blood, obtained in a trial of the OX40 agonist ivuxolimab. The TCR originated in an adult with an advanced solid tumor such as melanoma, head and neck, liver or kidney cancer. CDR3: CASSPSGSREQYF. The DNA for the CDR3 is TGTGCCAGCAGCCCGAGCGGGAGTCGCGAGCAGTACTTC.